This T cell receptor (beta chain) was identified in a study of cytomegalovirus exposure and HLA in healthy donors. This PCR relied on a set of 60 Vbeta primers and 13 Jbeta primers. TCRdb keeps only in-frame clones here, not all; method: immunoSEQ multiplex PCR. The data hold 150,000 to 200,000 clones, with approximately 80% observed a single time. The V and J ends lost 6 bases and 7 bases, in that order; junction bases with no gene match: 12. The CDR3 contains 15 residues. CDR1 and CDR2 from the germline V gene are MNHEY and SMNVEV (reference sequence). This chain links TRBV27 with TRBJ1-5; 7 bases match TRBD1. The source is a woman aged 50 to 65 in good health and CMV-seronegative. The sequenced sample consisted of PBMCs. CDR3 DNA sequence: TGTGCCAGCAGCCGATCGACAGGGAACGGGCAGCCCCAGCATTTT. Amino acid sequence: CASSRSTGNGQPQHF.